These 23 T cell receptor beta chains were all obtained from the same sample, sequenced in a study of blood T cell repertoires in COVID-19. Profiling relied on immunoSEQ multiplex PCR, and the TCRdb table lists in-frame clones only, not all of them. The sample lists more than 200,000 clones, 70% to 90% occurring once. Input material: PBMCs or T cells enriched from blood (not recorded which). Every receptor here comes from a man in his thirties or forties who had recovered from COVID-19.

The rearrangement links TRBV3-1 (or the pseudogene TRBV3-2) to TRBJ2-1; 7 nucleotides match TRBD2. Germline CDR1 is LGHDT and CDR2 is YNNKEL (reference sequence). Losses at the gene ends were 4 bases for V and 2 bases for J; bases not matched to a gene: 11. The CDR3 spans 17 residues. CDR3 coding DNA: TGTGCCAGCAGCCCCCGGGTCCTCAGCGGGGCCTACAATGAGCAGTTCTTC. It yields the protein CASSPRVLSGAYNEQFF.

The J gene is TRBJ2-3, the V gene TRBV9, with 9 bases aligning to TRBD2. This CDR3 contains 15 residues. The V gene's germline CDR1 is SGDLS and CDR2 YYNGEE. V lost 0 bases and J lost 7; bases outside the gene matches: 6. CDR3 DNA: TGTGCCAGCAGCGTAGGAGCGGGAGGTGGAAATACGCAGTATTTT. Its protein product is CASSVGAGGGNTQYF.

J is TRBJ2-7 and V is TRBV18; 13 positions agree with TRBD2. Germline loops: CDR1 KGHSH, CDR2 LQKENI. V lost 1 base, J lost 5 bases, and 11 bases stayed unmatched. The CDR3 is 18 residues long. The CDR3 sequence: CASSPRVPLAGGPNEQYF. The CDR3 region has the DNA TGTGCCAGCTCACCACGAGTTCCACTAGCGGGAGGGCCTAACGAGCAGTACTTC. The complete variable domain, with remaining parts taken from reference TRBV18 and TRBJ2-7, reads NAGVMQNPRHLVRRRGQEARLRCSPMKGHSHVYWYRQLPEEGLKFMVYLQKENIIDESGMPKERFSAEFPKEGPSILRIQQVVRGDSAAYFCASSPRVPLAGGPNEQYFGPGTRLTVT.

The chain recombines TRBV10-3 with TRBJ1-2, with 10 nucleotides matching TRBD1. Germline CDR1 reads ENHRY; CDR2 reads SYGVKD. V gave up 3 bases and J gave up 7 bases; unmatched junction bases: 8. There are 15 residues in the CDR3. The CDR3 loop is CAISDRDRGRGGYTF. The CDR3 DNA sequence: TGTGCCATCAGTGACCGGGACAGGGGAAGGGGTGGCTACACCTTC.

CDR3 in amino acids: CASSQLEPNTQYF. The CDR3 bases are TGTGCCAGCAGTCAACTTGAACCTAATACGCAGTATTTT. V usage is TRBV28 and J usage is TRBJ2-3, with D uncertain. Germline values: CDR1 MDHEN, CDR2 SYDVKM. Trimming took 5 bases from V and 7 from J, leaving 13 bases between them. This CDR3 is built from 13 residues.

This chain uses TRBV6-5 with TRBJ1-2; 8 nucleotides match TRBD1. The CDR3 extends over 14 amino acids. Germline V lookup: CDR1 MNHEY, CDR2 SVGAGI. V was clipped by 6 bases and J by 0 bases; unmatched bases: 3. The CDR3 protein is CASRGQEANYGYTF. The CDR3 nucleotides are TGTGCCAGCAGGGGACAGGAAGCTAACTATGGCTACACCTTC.

V gene TRBV9 combines with J gene TRBJ2-1; 13 bases are shared with TRBD2. CDR3 length equals 18 residues. Germline V CDR1 and CDR2: SGDLS, YYNGEE. J gave up 3 bases and V 4 bases, and 10 bases lay outside the gene matches. The CDR3 here is CASSPSTTSGGLYNEQFF. CDR3 bases: TGTGCCAGCAGCCCTTCGACGACTAGCGGGGGGCTCTACAATGAGCAGTTCTTC.

This chain connects TRBV29-1 to TRBJ2-2; D might be TRBD1 (6 bases). Germline loops: CDR1 SQVTM, CDR2 ANQGSEA. The CDR3 covers 14 residues. The germline V and J ends were trimmed by 4 bases and 5 bases, with 14 bases remaining between them. CDR3 amino acids: CSVGLWGRTGELFF. The CDR3 region has the DNA TGCAGCGTTGGGCTTTGGGGGCGAACCGGGGAGCTGTTTTTT.

For the CDR3, the DNA is TGCGCCAGCAGCATCATTGCAGGGACAGGGAATTCACCCCTCCACTTT. This encodes CASSIIAGTGNSPLHF. V is TRBV4-1 and J is TRBJ1-6; 9 positions agree with TRBD1. Trimming at V came to 5 bases and at J to 7 bases, leaving 9 bases not matched to a gene. CDR3 size: 16 residues. The germline V gene encodes CDR1 MGHRA and CDR2 YSYEKL.

The chain couples TRBV7-9 to TRBJ1-2; 7 bases line up with TRBD1. V dropped 8 bases and J dropped 4; count of bases not matched to a gene: 16. There are 16 residues in the CDR3. In germline, CDR1 is SEHNR, CDR2 FQNEAQ (reference sequence). This chain's CDR3 is CASDSGEGALGYGYTF. CDR3 in DNA: TGTGCCAGCGACAGCGGCGAGGGGGCGCTTGGCTATGGCTACACCTTC.

This rearrangement joins TRBV10-2 to TRBJ2-1; D not resolved. Germline CDR1 and CDR2: WSHSY and SAAADI. The ends were cut back, 0 bases at V and 9 bases at J, with 9 bases in the middle. The CDR3 is made up of 13 amino acids. CDR3 residues: CASSESKAGEQFF. As DNA, the CDR3 is TGCGCCAGCAGTGAGTCGAAGGCAGGTGAGCAGTTCTTC.

The chain has TRBV7-2 and TRBJ2-1; TRBD2 matches 7 bases. The germline V gene encodes CDR1 SGHTA and CDR2 FQGNSA. This CDR3 has 16 residues. With V trimmed by 1 base and J by 5 bases, 8 bases remained unmatched. CDR3 nucleotides: TGTGCCAGCAGCTTAGTAGTGGGAGGGCTTAACAATGAGCAGTTCTTC. This sequence encodes CASSLVVGGLNNEQFF.

Only one count was recorded for this clone. V and J are TRBV9 and TRBJ1-3; D unresolved. CDR1 and CDR2 from the germline V gene are SGDLS and YYNGEE. This CDR3 spans 14 amino acids. Trimming took 5 bases from V and 0 from J, leaving 9 bases between them. The CDR3 spells CASRRHNSGNTIYF. In DNA, the CDR3 is TGTGCCAGCAGAAGACACAACTCTGGAAACACCATATATTTT.

This chain connects TRBV2 to TRBJ1-5, with unresolved D. The V end was cut by 6 bases, the J end by 7 bases, with 19 bases between. The length of the CDR3 is 15 residues. Germline V lookup: CDR1 SNHLY, CDR2 FYNNEI. CDR3 nucleotide sequence: TGTGCCAGCAGAACTGAAGCGGGTATAGGGCAGCCCCAGCATTTT. Residues: CASRTEAGIGQPQHF.

The rearrangement joins TRBV28 to TRBJ1-6, with TRBD1 matching over 9 bases. The CDR3 extends over 18 amino acids. Germline CDR1 reads MDHEN; CDR2 reads SYDVKM. V trimming: 5 bases; J trimming: 5 bases; junction bases outside the gene matches: 13. The CDR3: CASSQPGQGFSDNSPLHF. The CDR3 DNA follows: TGTGCCAGCAGTCAACCGGGACAGGGATTCTCGGATAATTCACCCCTCCACTTT.

J is TRBJ2-7 and V is TRBV7-8; TRBD1 agrees at 8 bases. The V gene's germline CDR1 is SGHVS and CDR2 FQNEAQ. This CDR3 spans 15 amino acids. V shed 2 bases and J 4 bases; nucleotides not matched to a gene: 7. The DNA of the CDR3 is TGTGCCAGCAGCTTATCACAGGGGGGTACGTACGAGCAGTACTTC. Its protein product is CASSLSQGGTYEQYF.

This clone was counted between two and nine times. This chain joins TRBV6-5 and TRBJ1-1; 7 bases are a match to TRBD1. CDR1 and CDR2 from the germline V gene are MNHEY and SVGAGI. There are 15 residues in the CDR3. V dropped 2 bases and J dropped 3; count of bases not matched to a gene: 6. CDR3 protein: CASSYTTGDDTEAFF. The CDR3 DNA sequence: TGTGCCAGCAGTTACACCACAGGGGACGACACTGAAGCTTTCTTT.

The V and J genes are TRBV18 and TRBJ2-2, with 11 bases aligning to TRBD2. The CDR3 sequence is 18 residues long. Per the germline V gene, CDR1 is KGHSH and CDR2 is LQKENI. The ends lost 3 bases at V and 0 bases at J; junction bases unmatched: 6. The CDR3, as DNA: TGTGCCAGCTCACCTCTGACTAGCGGGATATCGAACACCGGGGAGCTGTTTTTT. Protein product: CASSPLTSGISNTGELFF.

The chain joins TRBV29-1 to TRBJ1-2; D may be TRBD1 (5 bases). The V and J ends lost 3 bases and 4 bases respectively, with 15 bases between them. The CDR3 totals 14 residues. The germline gives CDR1 SQVTM, CDR2 ANQGSEA. The CDR3 nucleotides read TGCAGCGTTGATCCCGGGGGTAAGGCCTATGGCTACACCTTC. This translates into CSVDPGGKAYGYTF.

This clone occurred many times. Within the sample, other DNA sequences also encode this same CDR3. The chain links TRBV25-1 to TRBJ1-1; TRBD1 might be the D (6 bases). CDR3 length equals 13 residues. Deletions cut 6 bases from V and 3 bases from J, with 11 bases between. Germline-derived CDR1 and CDR2 are MGHDK and SYGVNS. The CDR3 DNA is TGTGCCAGCAGCAGGGGAGATCACACTGAAGCTTTCTTT. Amino acids: CASSRGDHTEAFF.

The J gene is TRBJ2-7, the V gene TRBV24-1, with D possibly being TRBD2 (6 bases). The germline V and J ends were trimmed by 4 bases and 10 bases, with 13 bases remaining between them. The CDR3 totals 12 residues. Germline loops: CDR1 KGHDR, CDR2 SFDVKD. The CDR3, as DNA: TGTGCCACCAGTGACACCCCCGGGAGCCAGTACTTC. It codes for CATSDTPGSQYF.

The genes are TRBV4-2 and TRBJ1-2; D is unclear. V lost 4 bases to trimming and J lost 4 bases, with 22 bases between them. CDR1 and CDR2 from the germline V gene are LGHNA and YNFKEQ. The CDR3 is made up of 17 amino acids. CDR3 DNA: TGTGCCAGCAGCCCTCGTGACGGAGACCCGGGAGGCTATGGCTACACCTTC. This gives the protein CASSPRDGDPGGYGYTF.

This clone was counted only a few times. The chain has TRBV29-1 and TRBJ1-5; the match to TRBD1 covers 7 bases. Germline CDR1 SQVTM, CDR2 ANQGSEA. The CDR3 extends over 12 amino acids. Trimming cost V 5 bases and J 7 bases; bases outside gene matches: 5. The CDR3 protein is CSVQTGNQPQHF. CDR3 nucleotide sequence: TGCAGCGTTCAGACAGGGAACCAGCCCCAGCATTTT.